This TCR beta chain was captured by sequencing in a study of shared T cell receptors in the human thymus. The CDR3 loop spans 19 amino acids. With 4 bases clipped from V and 1 base from J, the junction kept 18 bases outside the gene matches. Germline CDR1 reads GTSNPN; CDR2 reads SVGIG (reference sequence). Repertoires were generated with immunoSEQ multiplex PCR, while TCRdb's copy carries only in-frame clones and drops some. Of 640,000 or so clones listed, around 87% are singletons. This same sample was also taken into another study, of human thymus T cells.

The source of this sequence is a boy younger than two with a congenital heart defect. The sequencing sample was made of thymocytes. The chain joins TRBV30 to TRBJ1-4; 7 bases map to TRBD1. Here the CDR3 reads CAWKPTGTENNITNEKLFF. CDR3 coding DNA: TGTGCCTGGAAACCAACCGGGACAGAGAACAACATAACTAATGAAAAACTGTTTTTT.